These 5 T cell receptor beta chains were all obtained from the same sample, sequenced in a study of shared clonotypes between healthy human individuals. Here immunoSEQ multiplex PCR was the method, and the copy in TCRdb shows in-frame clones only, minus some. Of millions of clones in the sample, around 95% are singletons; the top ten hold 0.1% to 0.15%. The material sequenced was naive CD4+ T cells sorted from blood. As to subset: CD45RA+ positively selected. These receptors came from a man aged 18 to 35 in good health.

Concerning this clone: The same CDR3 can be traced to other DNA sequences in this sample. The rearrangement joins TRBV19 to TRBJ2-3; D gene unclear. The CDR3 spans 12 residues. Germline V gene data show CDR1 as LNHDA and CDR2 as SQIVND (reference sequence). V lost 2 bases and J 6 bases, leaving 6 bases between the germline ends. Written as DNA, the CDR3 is TGTGCCAGTAGTATACGTTCGGATACGCAGTATTTT. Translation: CASSIRSDTQYF. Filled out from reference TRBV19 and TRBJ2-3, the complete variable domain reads DGGITQSPKYLFRKEGQNVTLSCEQNLNHDAMYWYRQDPGQGLRLIYYSQIVNDFQKGDIAEGYSVSREKKESFPLTVTSAQKNPTAFYLCASSIRSDTQYFGPGTRLTVL.

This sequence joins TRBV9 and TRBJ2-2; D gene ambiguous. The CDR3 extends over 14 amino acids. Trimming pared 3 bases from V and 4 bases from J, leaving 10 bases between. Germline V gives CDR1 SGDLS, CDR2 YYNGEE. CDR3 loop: CASSAAGFTGELFF. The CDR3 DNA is TGTGCCAGCAGCGCCGCAGGATTCACCGGGGAGCTGTTTTTT.

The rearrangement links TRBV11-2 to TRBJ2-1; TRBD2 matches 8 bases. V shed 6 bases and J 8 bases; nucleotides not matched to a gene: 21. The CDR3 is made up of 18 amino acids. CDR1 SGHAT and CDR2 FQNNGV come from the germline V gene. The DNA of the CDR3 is TGTGCCAGCAGACCGTTAAAGGAAGCGGGGGCCCGGAGGGATGAGCAGTTCTTC. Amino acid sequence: CASRPLKEAGARRDEQFF. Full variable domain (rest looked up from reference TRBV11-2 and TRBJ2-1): EAGVAQSPRYKIIEKRQSVAFWCNPISGHATLYWYQQILGQGPKLLIQFQNNGVVDDSQLPKDRFSAERLKGVDSTLKIQPAKLEDSAVYLCASRPLKEAGARRDEQFFGPGTRLTVL.

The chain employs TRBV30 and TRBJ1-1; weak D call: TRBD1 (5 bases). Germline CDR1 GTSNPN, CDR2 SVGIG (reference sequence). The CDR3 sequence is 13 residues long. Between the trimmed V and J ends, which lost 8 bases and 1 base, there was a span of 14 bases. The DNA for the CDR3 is TGTGCCACAGGAAAGCAGACGAACACTGAAGCTTTCTTT. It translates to CATGKQTNTEAFF.

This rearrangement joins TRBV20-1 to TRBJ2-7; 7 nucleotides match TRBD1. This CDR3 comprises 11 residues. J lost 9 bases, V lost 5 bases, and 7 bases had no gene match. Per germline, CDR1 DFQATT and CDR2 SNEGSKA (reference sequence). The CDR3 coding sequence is TGCAGTGCTGCGGACAGGATTGTGCAGTACTTC. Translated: CSAADRIVQYF.